This TCR beta chain was documented in a study of neurological immune-mediated disorders. For the unsorted libraries, 2 million PBMCs stored at -80 C served as input. This clonotype occurred many times. Every sequencing run produced over 160 million TCR-beta sequences that came from 15-18 subjects. Via MiXCR, TCRdb re-called the 5' RACE reads, giving one row per CDR3 protein. The sample contains roughly 60,000 distinct CDR3 sequences, 3.5% to 4.5% of which appear only once. V lost 3 bases to trimming and J lost 6 bases; unmatched junction nucleotides: 3. CDR3 size: 14 residues. Germline CDR1 SGHTA, CDR2 FQGNSA.

This receptor was obtained from a woman in her 50s with multiple sclerosis. The sequencing sample was made of PBMCs. The rearrangement uses TRBV7-2 and TRBJ1-2, with 11 bases aligning to TRBD1. CDR3 amino acids: CASSFTGQGDGYTF. Written as DNA, the CDR3 is TGTGCCAGCAGCTTTACGGGACAGGGGGATGGCTACACCTTC.